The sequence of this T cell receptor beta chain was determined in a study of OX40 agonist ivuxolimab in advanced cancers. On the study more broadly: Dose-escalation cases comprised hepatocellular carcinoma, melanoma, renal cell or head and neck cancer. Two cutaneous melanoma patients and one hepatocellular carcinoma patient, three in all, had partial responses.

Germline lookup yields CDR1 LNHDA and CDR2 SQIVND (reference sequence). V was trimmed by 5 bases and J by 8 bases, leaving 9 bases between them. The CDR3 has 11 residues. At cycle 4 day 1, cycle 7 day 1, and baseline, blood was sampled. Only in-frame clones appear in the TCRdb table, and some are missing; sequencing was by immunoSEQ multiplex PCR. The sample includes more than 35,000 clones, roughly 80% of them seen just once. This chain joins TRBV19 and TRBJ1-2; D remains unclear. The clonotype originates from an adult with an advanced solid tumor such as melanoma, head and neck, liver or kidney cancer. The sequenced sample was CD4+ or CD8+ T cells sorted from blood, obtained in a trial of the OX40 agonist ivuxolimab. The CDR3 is CASSLNRGYTF. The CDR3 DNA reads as TGTGCCAGTAGTCTAAATCGAGGCTACACCTTC.